Sequencing of this T cell receptor beta chain was carried out in a study of OX40 agonist ivuxolimab in advanced cancers. V was trimmed by 10 bases and J by 3 bases, leaving 13 bases between them. This CDR3 has 13 residues. Looked up from germline, CDR1 is MNHEY and CDR2 is SMNVEV (reference sequence). TCRdb's table, derived via immunoSEQ multiplex PCR, lists solely in-frame clones and lacks some. This sample has just over 40,000 clones, with 85% found just once. The sample in question was CD4+ or CD8+ T cells sorted from blood, obtained in a trial of the OX40 agonist ivuxolimab. The receptor comes from an adult with an advanced solid tumor such as melanoma, head and neck, liver or kidney cancer. This sequence joins TRBV27 and TRBJ1-5; TRBD1 is a possible D gene (5 bases). The CDR3 loop reads CATGYGANQPQHF. Here the CDR3 DNA reads TGTGCCACCGGTTATGGGGCCAATCAGCCCCAGCATTTT.